Sequencing of this T cell receptor (beta chain) was carried out in a study of cytomegalovirus exposure and HLA in healthy donors. At the level of the study: The approximately 710 first-cohort repertoires and the 110 or so validation repertoires shared the same platform, a later analysis reported. Findings of the study overall: The tendency of first-cohort TCR clusters to co-occur in the 90 to 150 validation repertoires was the finding of a later analysis. Cytomegalovirus association was listed for around 170 TCR beta chains.

V was clipped by 5 bases and J by 0 bases, with 19 bases between them. Germline V gene data show CDR1 as MNHEY and CDR2 as SMNVEV (reference sequence). The CDR3 sequence is 18 residues long. Assay: immunoSEQ multiplex PCR; the TCRdb copy retains only in-frame clones and omits some. The data hold more than 80,000 clones, with less than 90% observed a single time. While the first cohort had hundreds of subjects, the donors belonged to the separate validation cohort of about 130 subjects. With respect to this clone: What it recognizes is unknown.

Material: PBMCs. The origin of this receptor is a woman in her late teens or twenties in good health and CMV-seropositive. This rearrangement joins TRBV27 to TRBJ1-4; D remains ambiguous. CDR3 DNA: TGTGCCAGCAGTCCCCTGTCCTTTTTGTCGTCAACTAATGAAAAACTGTTTTTT. Translated: CASSPLSFLSSTNEKLFF.